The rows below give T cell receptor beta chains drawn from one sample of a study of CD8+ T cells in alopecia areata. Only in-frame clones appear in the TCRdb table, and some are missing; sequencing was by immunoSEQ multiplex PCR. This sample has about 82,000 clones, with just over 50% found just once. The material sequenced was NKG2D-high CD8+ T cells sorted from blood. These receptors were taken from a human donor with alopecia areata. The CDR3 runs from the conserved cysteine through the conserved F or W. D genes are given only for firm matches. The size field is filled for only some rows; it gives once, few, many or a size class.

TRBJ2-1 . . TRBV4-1 TGCGCCAGCAGCCAAGTCCCCAGCGGAGGCTCCTACAATGAGCAGTTCTTC CASSQVPSGGSYNEQFF
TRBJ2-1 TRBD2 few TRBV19 TGTGCCAGTAGCCCTTGGGGAGGGGCCACCTCCTCCTACAATGAGCAGTTCTTC CASSPWGGATSSYNEQFF
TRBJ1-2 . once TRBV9 TGTGCCAGCAGCGTCTCTAACTATGGCTACACCTTC CASSVSNYGYTF
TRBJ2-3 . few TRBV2 TGTGCCACCCGAGGATCTGCGCAGTATTTT CATRGSAQYF
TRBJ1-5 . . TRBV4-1 TGCGCCAGCAGCCAAGGGGAGAATCAGCCCCAGCATTTT CASSQGENQPQHF
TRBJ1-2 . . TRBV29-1 TGCAGCGTTGAAAACAGGGACTATGGCTACACCTTC CSVENRDYGYTF
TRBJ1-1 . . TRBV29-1 TGCAGCGCAGGGACGGAGAACACTGAAGCTTTCTTT CSAGTENTEAFF
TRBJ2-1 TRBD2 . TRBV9 TGTGCCAGCAGCGTTAGCGGGAGTGTATCCTATGAGCAGTTCTTC CASSVSGSVSYEQFF
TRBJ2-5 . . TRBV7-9 TGTGCCAGCAGCCCCATGGGGCGACAAGAGACCCAGTACTTC CASSPMGRQETQYF
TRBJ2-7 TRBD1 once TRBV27 TGTGCCAGCAGTGCCCTAAACCCCGGACAGGACTACGAGCAGTACTTC CASSALNPGQDYEQYF
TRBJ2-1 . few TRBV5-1 TGCGCCAGCAGCTTGTGGTCCAACAATGAGCAGTTCTTC CASSLWSNNEQFF
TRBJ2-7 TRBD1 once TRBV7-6 TGTGCCAGCAGCCCGGGACAGGGTCCTTACGAGCAGTACTTC CASSPGQGPYEQYF
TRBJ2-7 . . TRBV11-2 TGTGCCAGCAGCTTAGGGGGCGGGTACGAGCAGTACTTC CASSLGGGYEQYF
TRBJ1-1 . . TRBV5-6 TGTGCCAGCAGCACAGGGTCCACTGAAGCTTTCTTT CASSTGSTEAFF
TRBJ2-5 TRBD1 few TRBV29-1 TGCAGCGTTGTCCCCAGGGACAGGGGTGGGGGGACCCAGTACTTC CSVVPRDRGGGTQYF
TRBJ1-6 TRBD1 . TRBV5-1 TGCGCCAGCAGCTCAACAGGGGCAAACTCACCCCTCCACTTT CASSSTGANSPLHF
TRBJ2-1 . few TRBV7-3 TGTGCCAGCAGCTTAGTAACAGGAGAGCAGTTCTTC CASSLVTGEQFF
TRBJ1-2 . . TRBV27 TGTGCCAGCAGTTTGACCTTCCCACTCGATGGCTACACCTTC CASSLTFPLDGYTF
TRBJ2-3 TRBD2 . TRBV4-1 TGCGCCAGCAGCTCAACTAGCGCCGATACGCAGTATTTT CASSSTSADTQYF
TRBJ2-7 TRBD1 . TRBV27 TGTGCCAGCAGCGAAGGACAGGGGGCTTGGTACGAGCAGTACTTC CASSEGQGAWYEQYF
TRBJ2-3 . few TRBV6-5 TGTGCCAGCAGGCACTCCGACGACCCAGATACGCAGTATTTT CASRHSDDPDTQYF
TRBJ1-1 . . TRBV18 TGTGCCAGCTCTTTTGGCCGGGATGTTTTCTTT CASSFGRDVFF
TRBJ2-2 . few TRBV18 TGTGCCAGCTCATCTAGGGTCGGCAGGGGAAGGACCGGGGAGCTGTTTTTT CASSSRVGRGRTGELFF
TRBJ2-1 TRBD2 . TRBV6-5 TGTGCCAGCAGTTACTCGGCGGGGGATGAGCAGTTCTTC CASSYSAGDEQFF
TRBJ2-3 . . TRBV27 TGTGCCAGCAGTATCAGAGATACGCAGTATTTT CASSIRDTQYF
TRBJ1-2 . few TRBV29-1 TGCAGCGTTGCCGAAATTGAGGGCTACACCTTC CSVAEIEGYTF
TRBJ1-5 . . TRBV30 TGTGCCTTGTGGACGGGTGGTGGGCAGCCCCAGCATTTT CALWTGGGQPQHF
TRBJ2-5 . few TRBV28 TGTGCCAGCAGGACCGGGCCCTACCAAGAGACCCAGTACTTC CASRTGPYQETQYF
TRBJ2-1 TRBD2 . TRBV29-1 TGCAGCGTTGGGAGCGGGAGTTCCTACAATGAGCAGTTCTTC CSVGSGSSYNEQFF
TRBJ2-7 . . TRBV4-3 TGCGCCAGCAGCCAAGATTTAGGGGACTACGAGCAGTACTTC CASSQDLGDYEQYF
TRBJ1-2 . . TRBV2 TGTGCCAGCAGTGAGACAGCCTATGGCTACACCTTC CASSETAYGYTF
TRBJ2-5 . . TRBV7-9 TGTGCCAGCACCCCGAGGGATGCAGAGGAGACCCAGTACTTC CASTPRDAEETQYF
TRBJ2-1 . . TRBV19 TGTGCCAGTAGTCAATCGCCTGGCAATGAGCAGTTCTTC CASSQSPGNEQFF
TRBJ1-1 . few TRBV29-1 TGCAGCGTTGGGCCCGCGGGGGCCTCGATTGAAGCTTTCTTT CSVGPAGASIEAFF
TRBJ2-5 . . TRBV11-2 TGTGCCAGCAGCTTAGTTGGGACCCAGTACTTC CASSLVGTQYF
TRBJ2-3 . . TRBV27 TGTGCCAGCAGTCCACTGACAGAGGCAGATACGCAGTATTTT CASSPLTEADTQYF
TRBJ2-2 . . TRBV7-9 TGTGCCAGCAGCCGACCCACCGGGGAGCTGTTTTTT CASSRPTGELFF
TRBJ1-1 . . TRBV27 TGTGCCATTAAAGGGAGGGGGACTGAAGCTTTCTTT CAIKGRGTEAFF
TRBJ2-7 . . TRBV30 TGTGCCTGGACTCATCCCAGTCACACCTACGAGCAGTACTTC CAWTHPSHTYEQYF
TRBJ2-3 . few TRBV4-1 TGCGCCAGCAGCTTCCTGGGGGTTTCAGATACGCAGTATTTT CASSFLGVSDTQYF
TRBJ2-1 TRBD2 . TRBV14 TGTGCCAGCAGATCGACTAGCGGGACCTACAATGAGCAGTTCTTC CASRSTSGTYNEQFF
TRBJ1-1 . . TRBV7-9 TGTGCCAGCAGCTTTGGCTCTGAAGCTTTCTTT CASSFGSEAFF
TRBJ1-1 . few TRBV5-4 TGTGCCAGCAGCGCCGGGACCCACACTGAAGCTTTCTTT CASSAGTHTEAFF
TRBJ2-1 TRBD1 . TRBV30 TGTGCCTGGAGCTCAGGGACAGATCGGTTCTTC CAWSSGTDRFF
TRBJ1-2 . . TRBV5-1 TGCGCCAGCAGCTTGCTTTCAGGGAACTATGGCTACACCTTC CASSLLSGNYGYTF
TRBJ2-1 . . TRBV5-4 TGTGCCAGCAGCTCCCCGGCGGCCCCCATTGGGGTCTTC CASSSPAAPIGVF
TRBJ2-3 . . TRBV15 TGTGCCTCTCGGGGGGCCCAAGATACGCAGTATTTT CASRGAQDTQYF
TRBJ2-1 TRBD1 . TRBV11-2 TGTGCCAGCAGCTTAGCGACAGGGAGTGATGAGCAGTTCTTC CASSLATGSDEQFF
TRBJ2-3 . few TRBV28 TGTGCCAGCAGTCCACTCCAGGGCTCTAGCACAGATACGCAGTATTTT CASSPLQGSSTDTQYF
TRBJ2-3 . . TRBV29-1 TGCAGCGTTGAAGATGGAGACTACCTCCGTCGAGATACGCAGTATTTT CSVEDGDYLRRDTQYF
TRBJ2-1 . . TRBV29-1 TGCAGCGTTGAAGATTTGGCAGGGGGGCACAATGAGCAGTTCTTC CSVEDLAGGHNEQFF
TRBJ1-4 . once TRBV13 TGTGCCAGCAGCTTACGGGGTGCTAATGAAAAACTGTTTTTT CASSLRGANEKLFF
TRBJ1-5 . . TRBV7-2 TGTGCCAGCAGCTTAGCCAATCAGCCCCAGCATTTT CASSLANQPQHF
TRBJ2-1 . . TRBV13 TGTGCCAGCAGCTTAGGCCGGGGGTCCTACAATGAGCAGTTCTTC CASSLGRGSYNEQFF
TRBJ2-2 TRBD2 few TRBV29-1 TGCAGCGCCGGGACTACAAACACCGGGGAGCTGTTTTTT CSAGTTNTGELFF
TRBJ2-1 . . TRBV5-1 TGCGCCAGCAGCTTACTGGCGCCTTCCTACAATGAGCAGTTCTTC CASSLLAPSYNEQFF
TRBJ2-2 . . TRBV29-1 TGCAGCGTTGGGGGGATCACCGGGGAGCTGTTTTTT CSVGGITGELFF
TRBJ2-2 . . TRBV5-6 TGTGCCAGCAGCTCCGGGAACACCGGGGAGCTGTTTTTT CASSSGNTGELFF
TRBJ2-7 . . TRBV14 TGTGCCAGCAGCCATGGGGGTCCCTACGAGCAGTACTTC CASSHGGPYEQYF
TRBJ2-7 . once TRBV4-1 TGCGCCAGCAGCCAAGTCGAGGGTAGAACGGAGCAGTACTTC CASSQVEGRTEQYF